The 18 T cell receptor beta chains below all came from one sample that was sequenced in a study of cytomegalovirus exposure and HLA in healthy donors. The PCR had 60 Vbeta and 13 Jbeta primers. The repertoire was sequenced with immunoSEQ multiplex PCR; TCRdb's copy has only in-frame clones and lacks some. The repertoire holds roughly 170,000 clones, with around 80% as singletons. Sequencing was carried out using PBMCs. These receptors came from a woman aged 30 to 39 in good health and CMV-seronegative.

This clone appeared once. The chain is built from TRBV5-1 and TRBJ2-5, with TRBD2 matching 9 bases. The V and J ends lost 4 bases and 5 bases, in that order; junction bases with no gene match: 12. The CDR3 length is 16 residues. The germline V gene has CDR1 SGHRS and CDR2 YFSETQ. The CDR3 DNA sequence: TGCGCCAGCAGCCCCGGTGAGCGGGGGGTTCTGGAGACCCAGTACTTC. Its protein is CASSPGERGVLETQYF.

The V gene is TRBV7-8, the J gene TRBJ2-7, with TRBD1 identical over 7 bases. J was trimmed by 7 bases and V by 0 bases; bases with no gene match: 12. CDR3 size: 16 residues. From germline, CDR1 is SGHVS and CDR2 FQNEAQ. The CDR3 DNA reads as TGTGCCAGCAGCTTAGCTCGAGGACAGGAATTTAGAGAGCAGTACTTC. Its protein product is CASSLARGQEFREQYF.

The CDR3 DNA reads as TGTGCCAGTACCCCGGGTCTCGGTTGGAACGAGCAGTACTTC. Translating gives CASTPGLGWNEQYF. The V call is TRBV19, the J call TRBJ2-7; D is unresolved. This CDR3 contains 14 residues. CDR1 and CDR2 (germline): LNHDA, SQIVND (reference sequence). V was shortened by 7 bases and J by 5 bases, with 18 bases between the two germline ends.

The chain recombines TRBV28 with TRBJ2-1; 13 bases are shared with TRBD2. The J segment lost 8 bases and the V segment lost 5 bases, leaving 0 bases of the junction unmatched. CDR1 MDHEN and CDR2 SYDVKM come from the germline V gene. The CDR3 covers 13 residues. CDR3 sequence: CASSTSGGDEQFF. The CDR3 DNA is TGTGCCAGCAGTACTAGCGGGGGGGATGAGCAGTTCTTC.

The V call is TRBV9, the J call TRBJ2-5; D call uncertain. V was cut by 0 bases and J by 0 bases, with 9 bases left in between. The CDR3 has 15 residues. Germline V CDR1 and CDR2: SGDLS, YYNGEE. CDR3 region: CASSVDPNNQETQYF. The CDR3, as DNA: TGTGCCAGCAGCGTAGATCCGAACAACCAAGAGACCCAGTACTTC. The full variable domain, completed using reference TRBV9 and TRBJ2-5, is DSGVTQTPKHLITATGQRVTLRCSPRSGDLSVYWYQQSLDQGLQFLIQYYNGEERAKGNILERFSAQQFPDLHSELNLSSLELGDSALYFCASSVDPNNQETQYFGPGTRLLVL.

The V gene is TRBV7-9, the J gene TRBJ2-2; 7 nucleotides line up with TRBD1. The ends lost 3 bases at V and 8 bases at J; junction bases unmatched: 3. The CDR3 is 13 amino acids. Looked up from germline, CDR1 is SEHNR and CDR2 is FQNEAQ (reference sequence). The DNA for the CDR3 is TGTGCCAGCAGCTTGACAGGGTATGGGGAGCTGTTTTTT. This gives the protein CASSLTGYGELFF. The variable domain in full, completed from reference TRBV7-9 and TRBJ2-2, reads DTGVSQNPRHKITKRGQNVTFRCDPISEHNRLYWYRQTLGQGPEFLTYFQNEAQLEKSRLLSDRFSAERPKGSFSTLEIQRTEQGDSAMYLCASSLTGYGELFFGEGSRLTVL.

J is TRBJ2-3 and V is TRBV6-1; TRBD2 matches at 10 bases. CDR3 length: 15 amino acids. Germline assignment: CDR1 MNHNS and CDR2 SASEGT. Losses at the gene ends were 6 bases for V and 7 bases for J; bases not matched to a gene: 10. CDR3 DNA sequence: TGTGCCAGCAGGCCCCTGAAAGCGGGAGGGAATACGCAGTATTTT. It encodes CASRPLKAGGNTQYF.

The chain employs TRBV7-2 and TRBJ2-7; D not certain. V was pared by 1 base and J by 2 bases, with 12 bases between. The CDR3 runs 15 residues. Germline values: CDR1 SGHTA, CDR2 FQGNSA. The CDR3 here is CASSLDGQATYEQYF. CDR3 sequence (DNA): TGTGCCAGCAGCTTAGATGGGCAGGCAACCTACGAGCAGTACTTC.

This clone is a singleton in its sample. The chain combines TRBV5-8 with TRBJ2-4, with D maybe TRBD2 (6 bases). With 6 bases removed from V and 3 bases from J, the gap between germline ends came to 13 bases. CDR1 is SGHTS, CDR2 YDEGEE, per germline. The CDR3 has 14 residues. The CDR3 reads CASKRVEGKNIQYF. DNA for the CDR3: TGTGCCAGCAAACGAGTGGAGGGCAAAAACATTCAGTACTTC.

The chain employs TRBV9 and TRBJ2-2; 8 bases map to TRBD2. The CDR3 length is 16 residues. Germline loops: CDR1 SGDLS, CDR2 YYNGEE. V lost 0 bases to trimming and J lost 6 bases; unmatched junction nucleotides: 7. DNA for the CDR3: TGTGCCAGCAGCGTAGACGCGGGAGGATTTCCCGGGGAGCTGTTTTTT. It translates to CASSVDAGGFPGELFF. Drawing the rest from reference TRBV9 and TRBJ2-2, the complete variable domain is DSGVTQTPKHLITATGQRVTLRCSPRSGDLSVYWYQQSLDQGLQFLIQYYNGEERAKGNILERFSAQQFPDLHSELNLSSLELGDSALYFCASSVDAGGFPGELFFGEGSRLTVL.

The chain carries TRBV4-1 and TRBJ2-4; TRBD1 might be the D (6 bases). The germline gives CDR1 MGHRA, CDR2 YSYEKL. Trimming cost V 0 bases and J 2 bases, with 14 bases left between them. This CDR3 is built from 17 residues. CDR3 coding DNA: TGCGCCAGCAGCCAAGATGCCCAGGGGAAAACCAAAAACATTCAGTACTTC. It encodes CASSQDAQGKTKNIQYF.

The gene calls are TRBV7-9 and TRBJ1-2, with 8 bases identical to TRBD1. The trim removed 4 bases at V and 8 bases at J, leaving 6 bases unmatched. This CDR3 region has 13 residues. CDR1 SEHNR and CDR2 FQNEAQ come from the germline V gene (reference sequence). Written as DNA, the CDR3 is TGTGCCAGCAGCTCGGGACAGGCGGGGGGCTACACCTTC. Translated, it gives CASSSGQAGGYTF.

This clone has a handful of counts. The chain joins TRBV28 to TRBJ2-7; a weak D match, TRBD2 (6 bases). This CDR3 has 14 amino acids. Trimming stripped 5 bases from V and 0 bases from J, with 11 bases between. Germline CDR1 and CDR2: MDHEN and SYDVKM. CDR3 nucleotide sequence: TGTGCCAGCAGTGGCGGGGACGGCTCCTACGAGCAGTACTTC. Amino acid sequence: CASSGGDGSYEQYF.

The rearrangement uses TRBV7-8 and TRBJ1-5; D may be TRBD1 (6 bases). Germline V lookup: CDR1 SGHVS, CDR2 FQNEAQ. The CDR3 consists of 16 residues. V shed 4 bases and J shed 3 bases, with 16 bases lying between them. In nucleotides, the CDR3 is TGTGCCAGCAGCTCCGAAGGAGGACAGATCAATCAGCCCCAGCATTTT. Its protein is CASSSEGGQINQPQHF.

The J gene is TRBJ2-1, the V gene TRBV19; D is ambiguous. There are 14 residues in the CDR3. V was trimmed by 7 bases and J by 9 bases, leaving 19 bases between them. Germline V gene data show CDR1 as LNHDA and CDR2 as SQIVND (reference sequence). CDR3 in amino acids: CASNLSPGFGEQFF. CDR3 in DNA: TGTGCCAGTAACCTCTCCCCTGGCTTTGGTGAGCAGTTCTTC. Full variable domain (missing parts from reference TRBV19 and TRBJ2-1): DGGITQSPKYLFRKEGQNVTLSCEQNLNHDAMYWYRQDPGQGLRLIYYSQIVNDFQKGDIAEGYSVSREKKESFPLTVTSAQKNPTAFYLCASNLSPGFGEQFFGPGTRLTVL.

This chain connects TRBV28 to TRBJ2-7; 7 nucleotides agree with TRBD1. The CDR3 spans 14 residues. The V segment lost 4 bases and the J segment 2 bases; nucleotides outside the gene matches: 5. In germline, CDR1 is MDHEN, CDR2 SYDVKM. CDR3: CASSSMTGTYEQYF. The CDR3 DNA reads TGTGCCAGCAGTTCCATGACAGGGACCTACGAGCAGTACTTC.

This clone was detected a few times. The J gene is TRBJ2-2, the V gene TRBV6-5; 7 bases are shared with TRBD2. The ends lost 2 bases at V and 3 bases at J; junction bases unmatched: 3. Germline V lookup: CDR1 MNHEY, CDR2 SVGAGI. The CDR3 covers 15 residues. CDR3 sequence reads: CASSYRGVDTGELFF. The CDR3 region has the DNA TGTGCCAGCAGTTACCGGGGGGTTGACACCGGGGAGCTGTTTTTT.

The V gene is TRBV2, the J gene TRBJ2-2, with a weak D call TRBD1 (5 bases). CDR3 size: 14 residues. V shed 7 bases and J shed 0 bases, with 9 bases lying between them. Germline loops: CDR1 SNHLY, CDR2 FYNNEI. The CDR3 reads CASTRTTNTGELFF. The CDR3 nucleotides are TGTGCCAGCACCAGGACAACGAACACCGGGGAGCTGTTTTTT.